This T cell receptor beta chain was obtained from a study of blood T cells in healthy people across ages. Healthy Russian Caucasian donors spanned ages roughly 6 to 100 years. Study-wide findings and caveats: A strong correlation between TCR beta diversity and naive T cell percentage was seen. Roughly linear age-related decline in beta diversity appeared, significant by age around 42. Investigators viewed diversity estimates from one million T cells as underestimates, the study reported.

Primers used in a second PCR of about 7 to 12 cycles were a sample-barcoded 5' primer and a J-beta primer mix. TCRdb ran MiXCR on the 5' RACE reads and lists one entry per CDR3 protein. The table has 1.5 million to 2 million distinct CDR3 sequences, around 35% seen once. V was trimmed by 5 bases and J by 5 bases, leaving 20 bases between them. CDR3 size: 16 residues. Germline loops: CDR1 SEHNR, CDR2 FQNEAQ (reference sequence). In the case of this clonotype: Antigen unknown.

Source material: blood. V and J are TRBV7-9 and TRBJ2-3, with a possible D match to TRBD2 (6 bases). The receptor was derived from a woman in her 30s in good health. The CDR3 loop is CASSRGELAGQDTQYF. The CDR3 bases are TGTGCCAGCAGCAGGGGAGAGCTTGCGGGGCAAGATACGCAGTATTTT.